Sequencing of this T cell receptor beta chain was carried out in a study of vaccination effects on CD4 cells after COVID-19. Study as a whole: Each participant was given two doses of one vaccine (BNT162b2 or mRNA-1273). The study obtained samples from two convalescent patients 16 days and one week before vaccination.

In the ViraFEST assay, antigen-specific CD4+ clonotypes were identified by expansion after peptide-pool stimulation. Upon completion of roughly ten days in culture, CD4+ T cells were isolated. It was between March and December 2020 that the person had a SARS-CoV-2 infection confirmed by PCR. Findings and limits, study-wide: Whether induced by infection or by vaccine, clones showed marked clonal contraction late after vaccination.

With respect to this clone: Its antigen is unknown.

TCRdb keeps only in-frame clones here, not all; method: immunoSEQ multiplex PCR. This table has nearly 45,000 clones, under 80% appearing once. This TCR derives from a human donor who had a prior SARS-CoV-2 infection. The sample was CD4+ T cells from PBMCs cultured with a peptide pool, taken before COVID-19 vaccination.

This CDR3 is CASTGQGGTEAFF. The CDR3 DNA reads TGTGCCAGCACCGGACAGGGGGGCACTGAAGCTTTCTTT. The rearrangement uses TRBV6-5 and TRBJ1-1; 10 bases fit TRBD1. The V gene end was trimmed by 7 bases and the J gene end by 4 bases; junction bases not matched to a gene: 3. The CDR3 spans 13 residues. Per the germline V gene, CDR1 is MNHEY and CDR2 is SVGAGI.